This T cell receptor (beta chain) derives from a study of cytomegalovirus exposure and HLA in healthy donors. Study details: Tens of millions of unique TCR sequences came from HLA-typed donors in an early release.

There are a few counts of this clone. Its antigen remains unidentified. The study's findings and limits: Association of 16,951 TCR beta sequences with HLA alleles was found at 0.05 false discovery rate in a later analysis.

CDR1 is SGHVS and CDR2 is FQNEAQ in the germline V gene. The germline V and J ends were trimmed by 1 base and 5 bases, with 5 bases remaining between them. The CDR3 runs to 12 residues. Both 60 Vbeta primers and 13 Jbeta primers went into the PCR. Here immunoSEQ multiplex PCR was the method, and the copy in TCRdb shows in-frame clones only, minus some. The sample contains 180,000 or so clones, 8.5% to 10% of which appear only once. The TCR comes from a young woman in good health and CMV-seropositive. The specimen sequenced was PBMCs. The chain recombines TRBV7-8 with TRBJ1-1; no clear D. CDR3 bases: TGTGCCAGCAGCTTAGGGGAGACTGAAGCTTTCTTT. This gives the protein CASSLGETEAFF.